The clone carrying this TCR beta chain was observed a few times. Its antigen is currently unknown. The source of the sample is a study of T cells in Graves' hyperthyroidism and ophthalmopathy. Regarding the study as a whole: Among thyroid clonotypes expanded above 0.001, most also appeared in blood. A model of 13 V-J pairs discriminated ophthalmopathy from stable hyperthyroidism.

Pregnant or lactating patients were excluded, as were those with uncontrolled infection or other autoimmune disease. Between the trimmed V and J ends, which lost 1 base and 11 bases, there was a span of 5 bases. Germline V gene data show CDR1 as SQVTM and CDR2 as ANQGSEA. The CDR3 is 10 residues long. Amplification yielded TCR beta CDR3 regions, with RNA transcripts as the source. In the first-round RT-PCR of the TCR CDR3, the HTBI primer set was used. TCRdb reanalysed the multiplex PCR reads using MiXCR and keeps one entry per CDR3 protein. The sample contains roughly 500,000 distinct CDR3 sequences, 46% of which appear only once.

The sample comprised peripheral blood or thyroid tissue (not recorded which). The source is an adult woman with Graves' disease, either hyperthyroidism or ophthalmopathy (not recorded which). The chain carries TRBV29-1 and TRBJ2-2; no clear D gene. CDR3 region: CSVEGGELFF. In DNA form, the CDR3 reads TGCAGCGTTGAAGGGGGTGAGCTGTTTTTT.